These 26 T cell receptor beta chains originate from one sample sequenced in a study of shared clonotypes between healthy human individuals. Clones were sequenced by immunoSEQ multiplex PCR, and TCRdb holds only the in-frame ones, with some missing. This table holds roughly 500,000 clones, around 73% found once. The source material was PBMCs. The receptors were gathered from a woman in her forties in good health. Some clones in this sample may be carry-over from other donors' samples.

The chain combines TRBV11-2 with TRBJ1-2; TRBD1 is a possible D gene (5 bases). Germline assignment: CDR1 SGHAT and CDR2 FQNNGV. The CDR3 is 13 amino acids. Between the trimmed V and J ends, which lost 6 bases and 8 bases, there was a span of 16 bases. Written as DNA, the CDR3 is TGTGCCAGCAGACTTACGGGGAGGGGAGGCTACACCTTC. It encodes CASRLTGRGGYTF.

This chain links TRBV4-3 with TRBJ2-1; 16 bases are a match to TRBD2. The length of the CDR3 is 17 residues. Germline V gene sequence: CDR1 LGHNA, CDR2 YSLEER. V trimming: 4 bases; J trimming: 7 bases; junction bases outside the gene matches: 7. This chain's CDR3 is CASSPYPGLAGGNEQFF. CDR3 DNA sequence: TGCGCCAGCAGCCCCTACCCGGGACTAGCGGGAGGGAATGAGCAGTTCTTC.

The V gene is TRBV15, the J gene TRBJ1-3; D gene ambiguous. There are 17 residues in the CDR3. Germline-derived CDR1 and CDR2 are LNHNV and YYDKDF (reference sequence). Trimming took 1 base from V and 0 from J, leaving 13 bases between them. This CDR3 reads CATSRVGQVYSGNTIYF. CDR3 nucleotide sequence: TGTGCCACCAGCAGAGTTGGGCAGGTTTACTCTGGAAACACCATATATTTT.

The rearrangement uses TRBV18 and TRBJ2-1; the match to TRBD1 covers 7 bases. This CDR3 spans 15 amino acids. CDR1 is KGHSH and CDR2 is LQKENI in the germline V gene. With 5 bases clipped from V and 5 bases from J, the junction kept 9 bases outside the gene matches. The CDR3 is CASSERDRADNEQFF. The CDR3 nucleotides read TGTGCCAGCTCAGAACGCGACAGGGCGGACAATGAGCAGTTCTTC.

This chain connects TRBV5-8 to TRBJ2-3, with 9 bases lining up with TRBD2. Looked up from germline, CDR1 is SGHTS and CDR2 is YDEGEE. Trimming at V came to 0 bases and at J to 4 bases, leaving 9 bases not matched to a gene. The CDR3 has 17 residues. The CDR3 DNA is TGTGCCAGCAGCTTGGGCGAGCTAGCGGGGTATGCAGATACGCAGTATTTT. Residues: CASSLGELAGYADTQYF.

CDR3 nucleotides: TGCGCCAGCAGCTTGGACAGGGATGACGGGACCCAGTACTTC. Protein product: CASSLDRDDGTQYF. The chain employs TRBV5-1 and TRBJ2-5; D possibly corresponds to TRBD1 (6 bases). The CDR3 runs to 14 residues. V lost 0 bases to trimming and J lost 7 bases, with 13 bases between them. Per the germline V gene, CDR1 is SGHRS and CDR2 is YFSETQ.

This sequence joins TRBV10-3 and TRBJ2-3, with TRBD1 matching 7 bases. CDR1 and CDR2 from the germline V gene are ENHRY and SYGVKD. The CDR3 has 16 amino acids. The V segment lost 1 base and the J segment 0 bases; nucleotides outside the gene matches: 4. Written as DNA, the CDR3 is TGTGCCATCAGTGAGTATAGGGGGCAAAGCACAGATACGCAGTATTTT. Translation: CAISEYRGQSTDTQYF.

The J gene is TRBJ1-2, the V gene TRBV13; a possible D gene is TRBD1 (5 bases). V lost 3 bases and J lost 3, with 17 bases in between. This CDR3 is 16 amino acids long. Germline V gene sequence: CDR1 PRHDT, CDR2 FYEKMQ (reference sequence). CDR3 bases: TGTGCCAGCAGCTTTTTGCGCAGGGAAGATGACTATGGCTACACCTTC. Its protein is CASSFLRREDDYGYTF.

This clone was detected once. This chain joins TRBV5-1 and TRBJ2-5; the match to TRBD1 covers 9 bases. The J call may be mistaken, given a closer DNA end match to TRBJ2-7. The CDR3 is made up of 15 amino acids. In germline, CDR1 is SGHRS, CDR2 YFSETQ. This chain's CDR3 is CASSLVGTGHGEQYF. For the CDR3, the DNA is TGCGCCAGCAGCTTGGTCGGGACAGGGCATGGCGAGCAGTACTTC.

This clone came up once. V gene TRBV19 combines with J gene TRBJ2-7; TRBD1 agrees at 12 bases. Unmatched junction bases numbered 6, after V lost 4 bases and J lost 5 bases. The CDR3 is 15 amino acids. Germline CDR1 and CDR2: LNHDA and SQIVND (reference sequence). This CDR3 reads CASSKGQGAWNEQYF. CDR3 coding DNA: TGTGCCAGTAGTAAGGGACAGGGGGCGTGGAACGAGCAGTACTTC.

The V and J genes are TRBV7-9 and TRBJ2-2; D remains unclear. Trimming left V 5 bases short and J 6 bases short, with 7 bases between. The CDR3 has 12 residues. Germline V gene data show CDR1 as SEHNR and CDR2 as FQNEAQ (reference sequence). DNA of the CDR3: TGTGCCAGCAGCCCCCTCCCCGGGGAGCTGTTTTTT. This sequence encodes CASSPLPGELFF.

The CDR3 coding sequence is TGCGCCAGCAGTGAGTCCGGGAGGAACACTGAAGCTTTCTTT. Residues: CASSESGRNTEAFF. The chain recombines TRBV10-1 with TRBJ1-1; D remains ambiguous. The CDR3 is 14 amino acids. Germline CDR1 reads WNHNN; CDR2 reads SYGVQD (reference sequence). V was clipped by 0 bases and J by 1 base, with 6 bases between them.

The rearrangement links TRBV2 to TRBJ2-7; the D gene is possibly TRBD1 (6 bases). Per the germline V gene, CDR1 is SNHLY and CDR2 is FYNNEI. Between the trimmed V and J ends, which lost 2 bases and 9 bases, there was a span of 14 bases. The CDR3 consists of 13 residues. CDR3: CASSERDTLGQYF. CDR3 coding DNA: TGTGCCAGCAGTGAACGGGACACCTTGGGGCAGTACTTC.

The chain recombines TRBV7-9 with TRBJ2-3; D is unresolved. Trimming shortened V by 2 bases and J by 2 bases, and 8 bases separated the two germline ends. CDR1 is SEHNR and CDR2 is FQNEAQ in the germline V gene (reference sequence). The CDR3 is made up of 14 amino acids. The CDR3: CASSLRAVTDTQYF. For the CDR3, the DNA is TGTGCCAGCAGCTTACGGGCGGTCACAGATACGCAGTATTTT.

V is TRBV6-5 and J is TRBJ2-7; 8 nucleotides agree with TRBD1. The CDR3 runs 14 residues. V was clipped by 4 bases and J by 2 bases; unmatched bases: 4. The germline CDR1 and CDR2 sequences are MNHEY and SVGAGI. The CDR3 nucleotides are TGTGCCAGCAGTTTTGGACAGGGAACCTACGAGCAGTACTTC. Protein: CASSFGQGTYEQYF.

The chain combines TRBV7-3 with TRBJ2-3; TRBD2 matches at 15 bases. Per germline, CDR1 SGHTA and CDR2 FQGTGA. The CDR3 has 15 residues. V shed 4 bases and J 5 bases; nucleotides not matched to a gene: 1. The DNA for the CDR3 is TGTGCCAGCAGCTCGGGACTAGCGGGAGGAGATACGCAGTATTTT. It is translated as CASSSGLAGGDTQYF. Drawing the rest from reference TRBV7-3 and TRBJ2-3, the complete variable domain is GAGVSQTPSNKVTEKGKYVELRCDPISGHTALYWYRQSLGQGPEFLIYFQGTGAADDSGLPNDRFFAVRPEGSVSTLKIQRTERGDSAVYLCASSSGLAGGDTQYFGPGTRLTVL.

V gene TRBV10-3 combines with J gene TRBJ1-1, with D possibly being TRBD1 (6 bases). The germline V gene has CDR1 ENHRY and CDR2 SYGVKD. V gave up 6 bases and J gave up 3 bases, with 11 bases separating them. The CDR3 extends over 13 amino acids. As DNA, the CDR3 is TGTGCCATCAGAGGGGGAAGGGACACTGAAGCTTTCTTT. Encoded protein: CAIRGGRDTEAFF.

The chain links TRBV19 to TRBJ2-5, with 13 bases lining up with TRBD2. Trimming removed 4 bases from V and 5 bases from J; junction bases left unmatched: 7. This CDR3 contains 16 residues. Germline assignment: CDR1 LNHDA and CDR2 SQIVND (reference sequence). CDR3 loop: CASSTRTSGRVETQYF. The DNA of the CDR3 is TGTGCCAGTAGTACACGGACTAGCGGGAGAGTGGAGACCCAGTACTTC.

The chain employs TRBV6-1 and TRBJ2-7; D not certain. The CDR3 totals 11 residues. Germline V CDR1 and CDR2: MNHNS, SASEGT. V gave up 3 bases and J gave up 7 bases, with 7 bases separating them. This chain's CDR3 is CASSDRQEQYF. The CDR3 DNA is TGTGCCAGCAGTGATCGGCAAGAGCAGTACTTC.

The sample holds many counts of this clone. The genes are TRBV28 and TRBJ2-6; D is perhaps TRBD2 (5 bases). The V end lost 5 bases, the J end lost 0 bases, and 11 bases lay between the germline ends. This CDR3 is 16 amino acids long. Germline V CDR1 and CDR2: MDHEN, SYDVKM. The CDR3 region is CASSPGEFSGANVLTF. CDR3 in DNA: TGTGCCAGCAGTCCCGGGGAGTTCTCTGGGGCCAACGTCCTGACTTTC.

CDR3 sequence: CASGVEGPTGELFF. For the CDR3, the DNA is TGTGCCAGCGGCGTTGAGGGGCCTACCGGGGAGCTGTTTTTT. The chain combines TRBV7-9 with TRBJ2-2, with D possibly called TRBD1 or TRBD2 (5 bases each). CDR1 and CDR2 (germline): SEHNR, FQNEAQ (reference sequence). Trimming stripped 8 bases from V and 5 bases from J, with 15 bases between. There are 14 residues in the CDR3.

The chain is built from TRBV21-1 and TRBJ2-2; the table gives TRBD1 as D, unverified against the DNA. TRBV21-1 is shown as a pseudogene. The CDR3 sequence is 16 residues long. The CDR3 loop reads CASSKGTGGETGELFF. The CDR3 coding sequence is TGTGCCAGCAGCAAAGGCACAGGGGGCGAGACCGGGGAGCTGTTTTTT.

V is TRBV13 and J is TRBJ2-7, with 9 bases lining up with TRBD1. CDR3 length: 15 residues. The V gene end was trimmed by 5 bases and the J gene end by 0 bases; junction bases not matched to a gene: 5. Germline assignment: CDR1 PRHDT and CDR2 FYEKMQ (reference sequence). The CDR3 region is CASSTRDRVSYEQYF. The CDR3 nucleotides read TGTGCCAGCAGCACCCGGGACAGGGTCTCCTACGAGCAGTACTTC. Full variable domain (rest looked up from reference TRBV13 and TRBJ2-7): AAGVIQSPRHLIKEKRETATLKCYPIPRHDTVYWYQQGPGQDPQFLISFYEKMQSDKGSIPDRFSAQQFSDYHSELNMSSLELGDSALYFCASSTRDRVSYEQYFGPGTRLTVT.

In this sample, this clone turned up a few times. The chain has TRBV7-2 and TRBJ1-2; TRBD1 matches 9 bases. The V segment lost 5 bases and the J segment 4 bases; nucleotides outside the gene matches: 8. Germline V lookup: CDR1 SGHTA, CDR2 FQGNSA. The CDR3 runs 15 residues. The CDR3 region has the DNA TGTGCCAGCAGCGAGGACAGGGGTAATTTCTATGGCTACACCTTC. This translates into CASSEDRGNFYGYTF.

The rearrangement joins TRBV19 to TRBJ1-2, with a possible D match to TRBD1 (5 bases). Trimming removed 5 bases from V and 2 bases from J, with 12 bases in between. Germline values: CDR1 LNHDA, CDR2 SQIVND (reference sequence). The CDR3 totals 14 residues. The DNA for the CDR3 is TGTGCCAGTAGTCAAGGGGCGGCAAACTATGGCTACACCTTC. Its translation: CASSQGAANYGYTF.

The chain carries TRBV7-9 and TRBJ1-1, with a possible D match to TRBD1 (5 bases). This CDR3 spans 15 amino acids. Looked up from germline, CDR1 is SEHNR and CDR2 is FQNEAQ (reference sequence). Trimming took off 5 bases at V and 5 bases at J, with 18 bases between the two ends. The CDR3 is CASSLDRAGLTEAFF. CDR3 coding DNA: TGTGCCAGCAGCCTAGATCGGGCAGGGTTAACTGAAGCTTTCTTT. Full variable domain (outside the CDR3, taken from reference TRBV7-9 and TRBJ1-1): DTGVSQNPRHKITKRGQNVTFRCDPISEHNRLYWYRQTLGQGPEFLTYFQNEAQLEKSRLLSDRFSAERPKGSFSTLEIQRTEQGDSAMYLCASSLDRAGLTEAFFGQGTRLTVV.